This TCR beta chain is from a study of blood T cell repertoires in COVID-19. Study details: Material from acute and convalescent COVID-19 was sourced from the United States, Italy and Spain.

Original processing methods: Reference gene primer amplification in the assay estimated nucleated cell counts. Some clones are missing from TCRdb's copy, which holds only in-frame ones; the method was immunoSEQ multiplex PCR. That table supplies the V and J calls and clone size; D and trimming were determined from the DNA. The sample has over 200,000 clones, 65% to 90% seen once. V was clipped by 4 bases and J by 5 bases; unmatched bases: 2. This CDR3 is 14 amino acids long. Germline CDR1 and CDR2: SGHAT and FQDESV (reference sequence). The V gene is TRBV11-1, the J gene TRBJ2-1; 10 bases are a match to TRBD2. Sample: peripheral blood. The TCR sequence derives from a human donor in a cohort sampled during active COVID-19. CDR3 residues: CASSWTSGNNEQFF. CDR3 DNA: TGTGCCAGCAGCTGGACTAGCGGTAACAATGAGCAGTTCTTC.